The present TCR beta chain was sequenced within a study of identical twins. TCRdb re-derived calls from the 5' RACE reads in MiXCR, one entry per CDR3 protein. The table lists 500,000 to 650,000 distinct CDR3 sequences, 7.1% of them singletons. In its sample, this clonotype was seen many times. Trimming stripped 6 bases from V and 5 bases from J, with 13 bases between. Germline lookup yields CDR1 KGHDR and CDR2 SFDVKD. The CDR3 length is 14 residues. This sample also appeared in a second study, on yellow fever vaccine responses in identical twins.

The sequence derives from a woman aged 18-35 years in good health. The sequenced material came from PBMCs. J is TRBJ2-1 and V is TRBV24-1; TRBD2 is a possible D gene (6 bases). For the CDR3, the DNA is TGTGCCACCAGTAGCCGCGGGGCCGACAATGAGCAGTTCTTC. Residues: CATSSRGADNEQFF.